This TCR beta chain was found in a study of T cells in Graves' hyperthyroidism and ophthalmopathy. Amplification of TCR beta CDR3 regions was performed using RNA transcripts as template. HTBI primers were used for first-round RT-PCR of the TCR CDR3. Each CDR3 protein gets one entry after TCRdb re-called the multiplex PCR reads with MiXCR. Of about 380,000 distinct CDR3 sequences listed, more than 11% are singletons. It was uncontrolled infection, other autoimmune disease, pregnancy or lactation that excluded patients. This CDR3 region has 15 residues. Trimming cost V 4 bases and J 4 bases, with 16 bases left between them. The germline gives CDR1 MNHNS, CDR2 SASEGT. This clonotype was counted ten times or more.

This TCR came from a woman aged 55-75 years with Graves' hyperthyroidism. This chain joins TRBV6-1 and TRBJ2-5, with a possible D match to TRBD1 (7 bases). Sequencing was done on a sample of blood. CDR3 loop: CASSGTTGRRETQYF. The DNA of the CDR3 is TGTGCCAGCAGTGGGACGACAGGGAGGCGAGAGACCCAGTACTTC.